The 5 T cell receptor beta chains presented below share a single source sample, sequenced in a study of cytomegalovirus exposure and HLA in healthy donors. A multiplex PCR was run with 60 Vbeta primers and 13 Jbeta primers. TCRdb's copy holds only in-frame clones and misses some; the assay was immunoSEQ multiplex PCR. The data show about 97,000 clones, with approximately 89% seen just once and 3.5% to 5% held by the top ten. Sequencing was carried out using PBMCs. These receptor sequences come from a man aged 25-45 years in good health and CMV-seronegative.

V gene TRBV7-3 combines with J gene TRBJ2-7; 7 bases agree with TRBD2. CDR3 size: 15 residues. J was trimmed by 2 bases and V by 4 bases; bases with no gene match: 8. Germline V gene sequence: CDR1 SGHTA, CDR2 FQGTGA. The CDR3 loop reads CASSSRGGSPYEQYF. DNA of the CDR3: TGTGCCAGCAGCTCCCGCGGGGGAAGCCCCTACGAGCAGTACTTC.

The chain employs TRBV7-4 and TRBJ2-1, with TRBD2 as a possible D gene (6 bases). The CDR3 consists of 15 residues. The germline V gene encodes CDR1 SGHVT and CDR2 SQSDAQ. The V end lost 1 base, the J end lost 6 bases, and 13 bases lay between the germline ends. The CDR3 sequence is CASSLGAGSSNEQFF. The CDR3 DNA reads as TGTGCCAGCAGCTTAGGAGCGGGTTCTTCCAATGAGCAGTTCTTC.

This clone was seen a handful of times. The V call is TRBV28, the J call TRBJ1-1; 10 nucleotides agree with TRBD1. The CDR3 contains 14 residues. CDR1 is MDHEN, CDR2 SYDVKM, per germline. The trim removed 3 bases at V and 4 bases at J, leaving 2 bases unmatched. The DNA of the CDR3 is TGTGCCAGCAGTTTGACAGGGGGCTCCACTGAAGCTTTCTTT. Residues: CASSLTGGSTEAFF.

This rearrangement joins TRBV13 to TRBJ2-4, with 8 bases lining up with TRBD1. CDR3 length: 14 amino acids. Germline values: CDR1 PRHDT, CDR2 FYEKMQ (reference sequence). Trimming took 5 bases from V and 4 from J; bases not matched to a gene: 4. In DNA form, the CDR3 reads TGTGCCAGCAGCGCCAGGGACAGGAAAAACATTCAGTACTTC. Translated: CASSARDRKNIQYF.

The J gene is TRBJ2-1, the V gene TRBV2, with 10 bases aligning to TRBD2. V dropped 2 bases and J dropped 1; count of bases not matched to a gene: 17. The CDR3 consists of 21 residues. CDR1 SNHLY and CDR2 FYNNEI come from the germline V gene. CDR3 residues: CASSESLQSGRAPGSYNEQFF. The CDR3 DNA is TGTGCCAGCAGTGAATCGTTGCAGAGCGGGAGGGCCCCGGGTTCCTACAATGAGCAGTTCTTC.